Following are 15 T cell receptor beta chains from one sample sequenced in a study of regulatory T cells in long-lasting Graves disease. CDR3-region Arm-PCR and iRepertoire HTBI primers produced the TCR beta libraries. TCRdb recomputed calls from the multiplex PCR reads with MiXCR, one row per CDR3 protein. The table records roughly 400,000 distinct CDR3 sequences, 15% of them present only once. The time point: newly diagnosed GD, antithyroid drugs for less than 3 months. The TCR library was prepared using RNA isolated from PBMCs. This same sample was also part of a study on T cells in Graves' hyperthyroidism and ophthalmopathy.

The sequences come from peripheral blood mononuclear cells (PBMCs), collected at new diagnosis, from a patient treated with antithyroid drugs. Receptor source: a woman aged 40 to 50 with Graves disease.

The chain is built from TRBV20-1 and TRBJ1-5; D ambiguous. The ends were cut back, 1 base at V and 2 bases at J, with 12 bases in the middle. Germline lookup yields CDR1 DFQATT and CDR2 SNEGSKA (reference sequence). The CDR3 extends over 15 amino acids. CDR3 bases: TGCAGTGCTAGAGCGATTGGTCCTGGCAATCAGCCCCAGCATTTT. Protein: CSARAIGPGNQPQHF.

This clonotype was seen repeatedly, ten times or more. CDR3 protein: CASSEAATGTEAFF. The DNA of the CDR3 is TGTGCCAGCAGTGAAGCTGCCACGGGGACTGAAGCTTTCTTT. This sequence joins TRBV2 and TRBJ1-1; unclear D gene. Per germline, CDR1 SNHLY and CDR2 FYNNEI. Trimming cost V 0 bases and J 5 bases, with 10 bases left between them. CDR3 length: 14 amino acids.

This clonotype was observed many times. The V call is TRBV2, the J call TRBJ1-2; 7 nucleotides agree with TRBD1. V shed 5 bases and J 0 bases; nucleotides not matched to a gene: 3. CDR3 length equals 14 residues. In germline, CDR1 is SNHLY, CDR2 FYNNEI. CDR3 bases: TGTGCCAGCAGTAGGGACAGCTCTAACTATGGCTACACCTTC. Translating it yields CASSRDSSNYGYTF.

The rearrangement joins TRBV25-1 to TRBJ1-2, with a possible D match to TRBD1 (5 bases). The germline gives CDR1 MGHDK, CDR2 SYGVNS. The V gene lost 1 base and the J gene lost 8 bases, with 14 bases spanning the gap. The CDR3 is made up of 14 amino acids. CDR3 protein: CASSESLAGQGYTF. CDR3 nucleotide sequence: TGTGCCAGCAGTGAATCTTTGGCAGGGCAGGGCTACACCTTC.

The chain uses TRBV19 and TRBJ1-3; D gene unclear. V lost 7 bases and J 0 bases, leaving 10 bases between the germline ends. Germline lookup yields CDR1 LNHDA and CDR2 SQIVND (reference sequence). The CDR3 totals 14 residues. CDR3 residues: CASNPRDSGNTIYF. CDR3 sequence (DNA): TGTGCCAGTAATCCCCGGGACTCTGGAAACACCATATATTTT.

This clonotype was seen a single time. This probably arose from a read error, given a far larger clone one base away. This rearrangement joins TRBV10-3 to TRBJ2-3; no firm D call. The CDR3 length is 14 residues. Germline V gene sequence: CDR1 ENHRY, CDR2 SYGVKD. Trimming left V 2 bases short and J 2 bases short, with 8 bases between. CDR3: CAISEDVSTDTQYF. The CDR3 DNA follows: TGTGCCATCAGTGAGGACGTTTCCACAGATACGCAGTATTTT.

This clonotype has at least ten counts. This chain connects TRBV7-9 to TRBJ2-3; D gene unclear. Between the trimmed V and J ends, which lost 4 bases and 2 bases, there was a span of 10 bases. Germline V CDR1 and CDR2: SEHNR, FQNEAQ (reference sequence). This CDR3 is 14 amino acids long. This CDR3 reads CASSSETATDTQYF. CDR3 coding DNA: TGTGCCAGCAGCTCGGAGACTGCCACAGATACGCAGTATTTT.

J is TRBJ2-4 and V is TRBV9; 9 positions agree with TRBD2. CDR1 is SGDLS, CDR2 YYNGEE, per germline. V shed 4 bases, J shed 0 bases, and the junction held 5 bases outside the gene matches. The CDR3 runs 16 residues. CDR3 sequence (DNA): TGTGCCAGCAGCCCTGGACTAGCGCAAGCCAAAAACATTCAGTACTTC. Encoded protein: CASSPGLAQAKNIQYF.

This clonotype was observed many times. The rearrangement joins TRBV19 to TRBJ1-5; D unresolved. The V gene's germline CDR1 is LNHDA and CDR2 SQIVND (reference sequence). V shed 4 bases and J shed 3 bases, with 7 bases lying between them. The CDR3 covers 13 residues. This chain's CDR3 is CASSRVTNQPQHF. The DNA for the CDR3 is TGTGCCAGTAGTAGGGTTACCAATCAGCCCCAGCATTTT.

This clonotype has a handful of counts. The germline gene is not matched at one end of the junction; a read error may be the cause. This rearrangement joins TRBV11-3 to TRBJ2-3; 8 nucleotides agree with TRBD2. The CDR3 sequence is 14 residues long. Germline CDR1 reads SGHNT; CDR2 reads YENEEA. The CDR3 is CASSLGLGTDTQYF. In DNA, the CDR3 is TGTGCCAGCAGCTTGGGACTAGGCACGGATACGCAGTATTTT.

This clonotype was recorded at least ten times. CDR3 sequence reads: CASSSGLPSSYEQYF. The CDR3 bases are TGCGCCAGCAGCTCGGGACTACCGAGCTCCTACGAGCAGTACTTC. The gene calls are TRBV5-1 and TRBJ2-7, with 7 bases identical to TRBD2. J lost 0 bases, V lost 3 bases, and 6 bases had no gene match. There are 15 residues in the CDR3. CDR1 is SGHRS, CDR2 YFSETQ, per germline.

This clonotype was found many times. V usage is TRBV6-1 and J usage is TRBJ1-1; tentative D call: TRBD1 (5 bases). Per germline, CDR1 MNHNS and CDR2 SASEGT. The CDR3 has 18 residues. Trimming shortened V by 5 bases and J by 0 bases, and 22 bases separated the two germline ends. The CDR3 sequence is CASSHLRDLIHMNTEAFF. CDR3 in DNA: TGTGCCAGCAGTCACCTCCGGGACCTCATCCATATGAACACTGAAGCTTTCTTT.

This clonotype was seen many times. The chain combines TRBV12-5 with TRBJ2-7; 11 bases map to TRBD1. Germline CDR1 and CDR2: LGHNT and FRNRAP. The CDR3 loop spans 14 amino acids. With V trimmed by 5 bases and J by 4 bases, 4 bases remained unmatched. The CDR3, as DNA: TGTGCTAGTGGTAGCGGGACAGGGGGATACGAGCAGTACTTC. This gives the protein CASGSGTGGYEQYF.

In DNA form, the CDR3 reads TGCAGTGCTAGAGAAGTTTCCGGGGAGCTGTTTTTT. The encoded protein is CSAREVSGELFF. J is TRBJ2-2 and V is TRBV20-1; the D is unclear. Germline CDR1 reads DFQATT; CDR2 reads SNEGSKA (reference sequence). The CDR3 length is 12 residues. The germline V and J ends were trimmed by 0 bases and 6 bases, with 5 bases remaining between them.

This clonotype was counted many times. This sequence joins TRBV5-1 and TRBJ2-3; a weak D match, TRBD2 (7 bases). The CDR3 extends over 15 amino acids. Germline CDR1 SGHRS, CDR2 YFSETQ. Trimming shortened V by 0 bases and J by 3 bases, and 11 bases separated the two germline ends. CDR3 region: CASSLGGGTTDTQYF. For the CDR3, the DNA is TGCGCCAGCAGCTTGGGGGGGGGCACAACAGATACGCAGTATTTT.